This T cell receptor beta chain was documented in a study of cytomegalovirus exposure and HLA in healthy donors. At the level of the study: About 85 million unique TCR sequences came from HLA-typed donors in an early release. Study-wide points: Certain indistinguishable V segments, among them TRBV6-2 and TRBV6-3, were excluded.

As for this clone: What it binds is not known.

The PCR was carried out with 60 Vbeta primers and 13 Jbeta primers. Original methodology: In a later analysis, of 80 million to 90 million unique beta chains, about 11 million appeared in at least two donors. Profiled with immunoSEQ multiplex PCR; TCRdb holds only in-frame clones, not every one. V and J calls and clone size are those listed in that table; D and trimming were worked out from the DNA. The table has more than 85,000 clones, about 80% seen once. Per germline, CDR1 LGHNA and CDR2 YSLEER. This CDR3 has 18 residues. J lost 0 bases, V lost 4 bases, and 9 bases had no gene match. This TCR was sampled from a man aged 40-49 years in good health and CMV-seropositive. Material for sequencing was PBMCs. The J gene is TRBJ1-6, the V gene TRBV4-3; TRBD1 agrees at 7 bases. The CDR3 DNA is TGCGCCAGCAGCCGGACCAAAGGGGGCAGCTCCTATAATTCACCCCTCCACTTT. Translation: CASSRTKGGSSYNSPLHF.